A selection of T cell receptor beta chains follows, all from one sample in a study of radiotherapy plus CTLA-4 blockade in lung cancer. Sequenced by immunoSEQ multiplex PCR; TCRdb stores in-frame clones only, minus some. The data show some 30,000 clones, roughly four fifths seen once. The sequences come from peripheral blood, collected from a patient treated with radiotherapy plus ipilimumab. These receptor sequences come from a human donor with non-small cell lung cancer that progressed on radiotherapy plus ipilimumab. The CDR3 runs from the conserved cysteine through the conserved F or W.

V	J	CDR3
TRBV7-9	TRBJ1-1	CASSLTGGIYTEAFF
TRBV6-5	TRBJ2-3	CASSYSPTFTDTQYF
TRBV10-2	TRBJ2-4	CASSESRGGRIGIQYF
TRBV13	TRBJ2-3	CASSLSSGGPNTDTQYF
TRBV18	TRBJ2-2	CASLTMGANTGELFF
TRBV5-1	TRBJ1-3	CASSPAGGSGNTIYF
TRBV2	TRBJ1-2	CASNGGSGYTF
TRBV11-1	TRBJ2-7	CASSLRTEGRSYEQYF
TRBV9	TRBJ2-7	CASSPDRIDYEQYF
TRBV14	TRBJ2-1	CASSYGGVYEQFF